Shown below are 9 T cell receptor beta chains from a single sample sequenced in a study of T cells in Graves' hyperthyroidism and ophthalmopathy. Authors of the study amplified TCR beta CDR3 regions from RNA transcripts. TCR CDR3 underwent first-round RT-PCR with the HTBI primer set. Each CDR3 protein is one row after TCRdb ran MiXCR on the multiplex PCR reads. The sample carries approximately 590,000 distinct CDR3 sequences, 40% to 55% recorded once. The sequenced sample was peripheral blood or thyroid tissue (not recorded which). The receptors were sampled from a woman between 18 and 29 years old with Graves' hyperthyroidism.

The V gene is TRBV6-5, the J gene TRBJ2-7; D gene ambiguous. V gave up 5 bases and J gave up 4 bases, with 9 bases separating them. Germline V lookup: CDR1 MNHEY, CDR2 SVGAGI. This CDR3 has 12 residues. The CDR3: CASSEIGYEQYF. Written as DNA, the CDR3 is TGTGCCAGCAGTGAAATTGGATACGAGCAGTACTTC.

This clonotype was detected ten times or more. The chain carries TRBV19 and TRBJ1-1; D is unresolved. Trimming shortened V by 1 base and J by 4 bases, and 4 bases separated the two germline ends. Germline-derived CDR1 and CDR2 are LNHDA and SQIVND (reference sequence). This CDR3 region has 12 residues. CDR3 loop: CASSIAGTEAFF. The CDR3 DNA reads as TGTGCCAGTAGTATAGCGGGCACTGAAGCTTTCTTT.

The chain couples TRBV5-4 to TRBJ1-5; the D gene is possibly TRBD1 (6 bases). Germline assignment: CDR1 SGHNT and CDR2 YYREEE (reference sequence). This CDR3 is built from 19 residues. The germline V and J ends were trimmed by 1 base and 0 bases, with 20 bases remaining between them. CDR3 nucleotides: TGTGCCAGCAGCTTGAGGGACCGGTGGGACACGGATAGCAATCAGCCCCAGCATTTT. Translated, it gives CASSLRDRWDTDSNQPQHF.

This chain links TRBV30 with TRBJ1-2, with 10 bases fitting TRBD1. Germline V CDR1 and CDR2: GTSNPN, SVGIG (reference sequence). This CDR3 spans 14 amino acids. V shed 3 bases and J 8 bases; nucleotides not matched to a gene: 9. CDR3 bases: TGTGCCTGGAGGGGACAGGGGTCGACGAGGGGCTACACCTTC. Translating gives CAWRGQGSTRGYTF.

This clonotype occurred a few times. The V and J genes are TRBV7-9 and TRBJ2-7; no reliable D call. V was pared by 0 bases and J by 0 bases, with 12 bases between. Germline values: CDR1 SEHNR, CDR2 FQNEAQ (reference sequence). This CDR3 comprises 16 residues. The CDR3 sequence: CASSLAEDLSSYEQYF. The DNA of the CDR3 is TGTGCCAGCAGCTTAGCAGAGGACCTCTCCTCCTACGAGCAGTACTTC.

Turning to this clonotype: This may arise from a read error, as a much more abundant clone is one base away. The J gene is TRBJ2-7, the V gene TRBV10-3; the D gene is possibly TRBD2 (5 bases). V was cut by 2 bases and J by 2 bases, with 10 bases left in between. Germline lookup yields CDR1 ENHRY and CDR2 SYGVKD. This CDR3 is 14 amino acids long. Here the CDR3 DNA reads TGTGCCATCAGTGAGGGTAGGGAGACCTACGAGCAGTACTTC. Protein product: CAISEGRETYEQYF.

This clonotype was recorded many times. The V call is TRBV2, the J call TRBJ1-2; perhaps TRBD1 as D (6 bases). Trimming took 5 bases from V and 2 from J, leaving 9 bases between them. The CDR3 runs 13 residues. Looked up from germline, CDR1 is SNHLY and CDR2 is FYNNEI. The CDR3 nucleotides are TGTGCCAGCAGTATGGGACAAAACTATGGCTACACCTTC. This encodes CASSMGQNYGYTF.

There are many counts of this clonotype. The CDR3 coding sequence is TGTGCCAGCAGCCAAAGACAGGGGAGGGGCACTGAAGCTTTCTTT. Translating gives CASSQRQGRGTEAFF. The rearrangement uses TRBV14 and TRBJ1-1; 8 bases line up with TRBD1. J gave up 4 bases and V 2 bases, and 6 bases lay outside the gene matches. CDR3 length: 15 residues. In germline, CDR1 is SGHDN, CDR2 FVKESK.

This clonotype was picked up a small number of times. This chain joins TRBV2 and TRBJ2-2; 15 nucleotides match TRBD2. Germline V gives CDR1 SNHLY, CDR2 FYNNEI. The CDR3 loop spans 18 amino acids. The V gene end was trimmed by 4 bases and the J gene end by 2 bases; junction bases not matched to a gene: 5. This CDR3 reads CASSARTSGRENTGELFF. CDR3 nucleotide sequence: TGTGCCAGCAGTGCACGGACTAGCGGGAGGGAAAACACCGGGGAGCTGTTTTTT.